Included here is one T cell receptor (beta chain) sequence, with context. The sample originates from a study of blood T cell repertoires in COVID-19. Overall study: Some COVID-19 samples were acute and others convalescent; all came from the United States, Italy and Spain.

Assay used: immunoSEQ multiplex PCR; TCRdb lists only in-frame clones, some missing. Among approximately 500,000 clones, approximately 88% were seen once, and the ten largest hold 1.5% to 2%. Germline V gene sequence: CDR1 SEHNR, CDR2 FQNEAQ (reference sequence). After removal of 4 bases from V and 8 bases from J, the junction contained 17 bases not matched to a gene. This CDR3 region has 17 residues. The cohort comprised adults aged roughly 18 to 95 years residing in about two dozen US areas. The specimen sequenced was PBMCs or T cells enriched from blood (not recorded which). This receptor was identified in a woman in her thirties or forties who had recovered from COVID-19. The chain recombines TRBV7-9 with TRBJ1-3; 7 bases match TRBD1. As DNA, the CDR3 is TGTGCCAGCAGCTCTAGTTGGACTGTGGGACAGAAGTACACCATATATTTT. Amino acid sequence: CASSSSWTVGQKYTIYF.